The present T cell receptor beta chain was sequenced within a study of CXCR3-negative and CXCR3-positive naive CD8 T cells. Naive CD8+ T cells had a CD45RO-CCR7+CD27+CD95- phenotype. 5' RACE with UMI labels generated the TRB cDNA libraries. TCRdb reprocessed the 5' RACE reads and keeps a single row for each CDR3 protein, giving no DNA. The clone table shows under 85,000 distinct CDR3 sequences, with the ten largest holding roughly 1.5%. The CDR3 consists of 13 residues. In germline, CDR1 is SEHNR, CDR2 FQNEAQ (reference sequence). Findings of the study overall: Unlike memory cells, which differed, naive CXCR3-negative and CXCR3-positive cells had similar TRBV-TRBJ usage. Much lower diversity was found in memory CD8+ cells, while both naive subsets had comparably high diversity.

Concerning this clonotype itself: The antigen is undetermined.

The material sequenced was naive CXCR3- CD8+ T cells from blood. Subset defined: CD45RO-CCR7+CD27+CD95- naive CD8+ T cells lacking CXCR3 (TNR3-). The sequence was collected from a human donor in good health. Some clones in this sample may be carry-over from other donors' samples. V usage is TRBV7-9 and J usage is TRBJ2-5; TCRdb calls TRBD1, which cannot be checked without DNA. CDR3 in amino acids: CASSFGQGETQYF.